Listed here are 27 T cell receptor beta chains from one sample, sequenced in a study of blood T cells in healthy people across ages. The use of a sample-barcoded 5' primer and a J-beta primer mix characterized a second PCR of roughly 6 to 11 cycles. A single record per CDR3 protein comes from TCRdb applying MiXCR to the 5' RACE reads. The table lists about 640,000 distinct CDR3 sequences, approximately 59% of them singletons. Sequencing used blood. Every receptor here comes from a man in his 60s in good health.

This clonotype was observed many times. This sequence joins TRBV6-2 or TRBV6-3 and TRBJ2-1; 7 positions agree with TRBD1. The V segment lost 0 bases and the J segment 8 bases; nucleotides outside the gene matches: 7. Germline loops: CDR1 MNHEY, CDR2 SVGEGT. This CDR3 has 15 amino acids. The CDR3 reads CASSYSAGGFDEQFF. DNA of the CDR3: TGTGCCAGCAGTTACTCTGCAGGGGGTTTCGATGAGCAGTTCTTC.

The gene calls are TRBV20-1 and TRBJ2-5; 8 nucleotides align to TRBD1. CDR1 and CDR2 from the germline V gene are DFQATT and SNEGSKA (reference sequence). V dropped 2 bases and J dropped 5; count of bases not matched to a gene: 7. The CDR3 contains 14 residues. In DNA form, the CDR3 reads TGCAGTGCTAGAATGGCAGGGGGCGGTGAGACCCAGTACTTC. As protein: CSARMAGGGETQYF.

The chain's CDR3 is CASSLTPRGEQYF. The CDR3 nucleotides are TGTGCCAGCAGTTTGACTCCCCGGGGCGAGCAGTACTTC. The gene calls are TRBV12-3 or TRBV12-4 and TRBJ2-5; the D gene is possibly TRBD2 (5 bases). Near its end, the DNA agrees better with TRBJ2-7, so the J call may be wrong. This CDR3 has 13 amino acids.

This clonotype appeared a few times. The V call is TRBV18, the J call TRBJ2-5; tentatively, D is TRBD1 (6 bases). The CDR3 has 13 amino acids. Trimming left V 3 bases short and J 4 bases short, with 9 bases between. Germline V gives CDR1 KGHSH, CDR2 LQKENI. CDR3 sequence (DNA): TGTGCCAGCTCACCGGGGGCGGGAGAGACCCAGTACTTC. Translation: CASSPGAGETQYF. Full variable domain (rest looked up from reference TRBV18 and TRBJ2-5): NAGVMQNPRHLVRRRGQEARLRCSPMKGHSHVYWYRQLPEEGLKFMVYLQKENIIDESGMPKERFSAEFPKEGPSILRIQQVVRGDSAAYFCASSPGAGETQYFGPGTRLLVL.

The count of this clonotype is one. The chain joins TRBV7-2 to TRBJ2-3, with D uncertain. Germline CDR1 is SGHTA and CDR2 is FQGNSA. Trimming took off 2 bases at V and 6 bases at J, with 9 bases between the two ends. The CDR3 spans 13 residues. The CDR3, as DNA: TGTGCCAGCAGCTTACCCATCGACGATACGCAGTATTTT. Residues: CASSLPIDDTQYF. The entire variable domain, with the rest obtained from reference TRBV7-2 and TRBJ2-3, is as follows: GAGVSQSPSNKVTEKGKDVELRCDPISGHTALYWYRQSLGQGLEFLIYFQGNSAPDKSGLPSDRFSAERTGGSVSTLTIQRTQQEDSAVYLCASSLPIDDTQYFGPGTRLTVL.

The chain is built from TRBV15 and TRBJ2-5; TRBD1 aligns across 7 bases. The CDR3 runs to 15 residues. J was trimmed by 1 base and V by 0 bases; bases with no gene match: 2. Germline loops: CDR1 LNHNV, CDR2 YYDKDF (reference sequence). This CDR3 is CATSRDRDSQETQYF. CDR3 nucleotides: TGTGCCACCAGCAGAGACCGGGACAGCCAAGAGACCCAGTACTTC.

The genes are TRBV25-1 and TRBJ1-2; tentatively, D is TRBD1 (6 bases). The V gene lost 4 bases and the J gene lost 8 bases, with 8 bases spanning the gap. Germline V CDR1 and CDR2: MGHDK, SYGVNS. The CDR3 extends over 11 amino acids. CDR3 nucleotide sequence: TGTGCCAGCAGTGCGGGGGCCGGCTACACCTTC. Encoded protein: CASSAGAGYTF.

This chain connects TRBV2 to TRBJ1-4; tentatively, D is TRBD1 (5 bases). CDR3 size: 12 residues. Trimming left V 8 bases short and J 7 bases short, with 11 bases between. Germline CDR1 is SNHLY and CDR2 is FYNNEI. The CDR3 DNA reads TGTGCCAGCCGGGCTAGGGGTGAAAAACTGTTTTTT. Protein sequence: CASRARGEKLFF.

Remarks on this clonotype: Just one base apart from a much larger clone, this may be a read error. This sequence joins TRBV20-1 and TRBJ2-6; tentative D call: TRBD2 (7 bases). The CDR3 is 14 residues long. Germline values: CDR1 DFQATT, CDR2 SNEGSKA (reference sequence). Trimming shortened V by 5 bases and J by 4 bases, and 12 bases separated the two germline ends. As DNA, the CDR3 is TGCAGTGCTCCGCGGGGGCCCGGGGCCAACGTCCTGACTTTC. Translation gives CSAPRGPGANVLTF.

The sample holds a few counts of this clonotype. This chain joins TRBV5-1 and TRBJ2-5; 11 bases are shared with TRBD1. Germline CDR1 is SGHRS and CDR2 is YFSETQ. V lost 4 bases and J lost 4; bases outside the gene matches: 12. This CDR3 spans 17 amino acids. The CDR3 reads CASSPPIGTGGGETQYF. DNA of the CDR3: TGCGCCAGCAGCCCTCCTATCGGGACAGGGGGTGGAGAGACCCAGTACTTC.

This clonotype occurred a few times. The chain combines TRBV29-1 with TRBJ2-7; D is possibly TRBD2 (6 bases). This CDR3 has 13 residues. From germline, CDR1 is SQVTM and CDR2 ANQGSEA. Trimming cost V 4 bases and J 7 bases, with 17 bases left between them. In nucleotides, the CDR3 is TGCAGCGTTGTTGGGCAGGCGGGAAAGGAGCAGTACTTC. Residues: CSVVGQAGKEQYF.

V and J are TRBV20-1 and TRBJ2-1, with 10 bases identical to TRBD2. After removal of 8 bases from V and 4 bases from J, the junction contained 11 bases not matched to a gene. CDR1 DFQATT and CDR2 SNEGSKA come from the germline V gene (reference sequence). CDR3 length equals 15 residues. CDR3 coding DNA: TGCAGTACCAAGGGAGCTAGCGGGGGTTACAATGAGCAGTTCTTC. Translated, it gives CSTKGASGGYNEQFF.

This clonotype showed up many times. The chain is built from TRBV20-1 and TRBJ2-1; D perhaps matches TRBD1 (5 bases). Between the trimmed V and J ends, which lost 0 bases and 6 bases, there was a span of 24 bases. In germline, CDR1 is DFQATT, CDR2 SNEGSKA (reference sequence). This CDR3 has 18 amino acids. Here the CDR3 DNA reads TGCAGTGCTAGAGATAGTTTCCAGCGACAGACCCTTGGCAATGAGCAGTTCTTC. It specifies CSARDSFQRQTLGNEQFF.

The rearrangement joins TRBV29-1 to TRBJ1-4, with 9 positions matching TRBD1. CDR1 is SQVTM, CDR2 ANQGSEA, per germline. J was trimmed by 8 bases and V by 6 bases; bases with no gene match: 4. CDR3 length: 12 residues. The CDR3 reads CSVRGTGEKLFF. DNA for the CDR3: TGCAGCGTCCGCGGGACAGGGGAAAAACTGTTTTTT.

The chain joins TRBV6-5 to TRBJ2-1; 9 bases fit TRBD1. V lost 4 bases to trimming and J lost 9 bases; unmatched junction nucleotides: 7. Germline V lookup: CDR1 MNHEY, CDR2 SVGAGI. This CDR3 contains 14 residues. Here the CDR3 DNA reads TGTGCCAGCAGTTTCCTCCCGGGACAGGGTGAGCAGTTCTTC. Translating it yields CASSFLPGQGEQFF.

At least ten counts were recorded for this clonotype. The rearrangement uses TRBV6-2 or TRBV6-3 and TRBJ1-6; tentative D call: TRBD1 (5 bases). V shed 0 bases and J shed 13 bases, with 22 bases lying between them. The CDR3 length is 17 residues. CDR1 and CDR2 from the germline V gene are MNHEY and SVGEGT. The CDR3 region is CASSYSRRDRRPSPLHF. The DNA for the CDR3 is TGTGCCAGCAGTTACTCGAGGCGGGACCGGAGGCCTTCCCCCCTCCACTTT.

The V gene is TRBV14, the J gene TRBJ1-1, with 8 bases fitting TRBD1. The CDR3 loop spans 16 amino acids. After removal of 2 bases from V and 3 bases from J, the junction contained 8 bases not matched to a gene. Germline CDR1 SGHDN, CDR2 FVKESK. DNA for the CDR3: TGTGCCAGCAGCCAAACAGGGGGAATGGTATACACTGAAGCTTTCTTT. This translates into CASSQTGGMVYTEAFF.

This clonotype was counted between two and nine times. The chain links TRBV7-2 to TRBJ1-5, with 10 bases identical to TRBD1. Germline CDR1 SGHTA, CDR2 FQGNSA. There are 14 residues in the CDR3. After removal of 5 bases from V and 5 bases from J, the junction contained 3 bases not matched to a gene. This chain's CDR3 is CASSRGQGYQPQHF. CDR3 sequence (DNA): TGTGCCAGCAGCCGGGGACAGGGGTATCAGCCCCAGCATTTT.

J is TRBJ1-4 and V is TRBV27; D unresolved. V was cut by 9 bases and J by 1 base, with 18 bases left in between. Germline CDR1 is MNHEY and CDR2 is SMNVEV (reference sequence). The CDR3 sequence is 16 residues long. The CDR3, as DNA: TGTGCCAGAAGGTACCTCGACTCTAAAACTAATGAAAAACTGTTTTTT. This sequence encodes CARRYLDSKTNEKLFF.

The rearrangement uses TRBV28 and TRBJ1-2; TRBD1 is a possible D gene (6 bases). Trimming pared 9 bases from V and 4 bases from J, leaving 15 bases between. This CDR3 has 13 residues. Germline CDR1 MDHEN, CDR2 SYDVKM. CDR3 bases: TGTGCCAGTGCCTTGGGAGGGGGCTATGGCTACACCTTC. Encoded protein: CASALGGGYGYTF.

The sample holds many counts of this clonotype. J is TRBJ2-1 and V is TRBV10-3; possibly TRBD1 for D (6 bases). Trimming removed 6 bases from V and 1 base from J, with 10 bases in between. The CDR3 spans 14 residues. Germline V gene lookup returns CDR1 ENHRY and CDR2 SYGVKD. In nucleotides, the CDR3 is TGTGCCATCAGCCGGGACACTTCCTACAATGAGCAGTTCTTC. Translation: CAISRDTSYNEQFF.

The rearrangement joins TRBV10-3 to TRBJ2-1; D is tentatively TRBD1 or TRBD2 (6 bases each). V lost 4 bases and J lost 2, with 12 bases in between. CDR3 length: 15 residues. Germline CDR1 reads ENHRY; CDR2 reads SYGVKD. The CDR3: CAISGSGAPYNEQFF. CDR3 sequence (DNA): TGTGCCATCAGTGGTTCGGGGGCCCCCTACAATGAGCAGTTCTTC.

The chain carries TRBV7-2 and TRBJ2-4; D is unresolved. This CDR3 is 15 amino acids long. The germline V and J ends were trimmed by 4 bases and 0 bases, with 10 bases remaining between them. Looked up from germline, CDR1 is SGHTA and CDR2 is FQGNSA. CDR3: CASSSALVAKNIQYF. Written as DNA, the CDR3 is TGTGCCAGCAGCTCAGCCTTGGTAGCCAAAAACATTCAGTACTTC.

This chain links TRBV5-1 with TRBJ1-1; D possibly corresponds to TRBD1 (5 bases). Germline V CDR1 and CDR2: SGHRS, YFSETQ. The V end was cut by 4 bases, the J end by 3 bases, with 10 bases between. The CDR3 covers 13 residues. The CDR3 spells CASSGGRDTEAFF. CDR3 nucleotide sequence: TGCGCCAGCAGCGGGGGTAGGGACACTGAAGCTTTCTTT.

A few counts support this clonotype. CDR3 bases: TGCGCCAGCAGCTCCCGAAGAAACAATGAGCAGTTCTTC. Residues: CASSSRRNNEQFF. The chain joins TRBV5-1 to TRBJ2-1, with unresolved D. The V gene's germline CDR1 is SGHRS and CDR2 YFSETQ. This CDR3 spans 13 amino acids. The ends were cut back, 3 bases at V and 5 bases at J, with 9 bases in the middle.

The chain has TRBV12-3 or TRBV12-4 and TRBJ2-1; tentatively, D is TRBD1 or TRBD2 (5 bases each). CDR3 length: 14 amino acids. Trimming pared 3 bases from V and 5 bases from J, leaving 11 bases between. The chain's CDR3 is CASSFRQGDNEQFF. The CDR3, as DNA: TGTGCCAGCAGTTTCCGGCAGGGAGACAATGAGCAGTTCTTC.

About this clonotype: A clone one base away is much larger, so this may be a read error. The chain carries TRBV5-1 and TRBJ2-5, with D unresolved. The CDR3 has 14 residues. Per the germline V gene, CDR1 is SGHRS and CDR2 is YFSETQ. CDR3 region: CTSSFYDGQETQYF. CDR3 coding DNA: TGCACCAGCAGCTTCTATGACGGGCAAGAGACCCAGTACTTC. Full variable domain (outside the CDR3, taken from reference TRBV5-1 and TRBJ2-5): KAGVTQTPRYLIKTRGQQVTLSCSPISGHRSVSWYQQTPGQGLQFLFEYFSETQRNKGNFPGRFSGRQFSNSRSEMNVSTLELGDSALYLCTSSFYDGQETQYFGPGTRLLVL.